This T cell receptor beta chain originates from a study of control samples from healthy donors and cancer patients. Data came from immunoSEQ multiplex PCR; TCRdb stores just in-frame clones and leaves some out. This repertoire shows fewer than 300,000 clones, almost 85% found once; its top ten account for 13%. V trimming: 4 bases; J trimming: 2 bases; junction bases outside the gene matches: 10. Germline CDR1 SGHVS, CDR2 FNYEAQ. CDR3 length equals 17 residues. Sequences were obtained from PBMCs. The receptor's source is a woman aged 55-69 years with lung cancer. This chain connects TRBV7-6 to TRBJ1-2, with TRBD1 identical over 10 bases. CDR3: CASSSRQGAAPNYGYTF. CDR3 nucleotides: TGTGCCAGCAGCTCACGACAGGGGGCGGCCCCCAACTATGGCTACACCTTC.